This T cell receptor (beta chain) was sequenced during a study of blood T cell repertoires in COVID-19. Study background: Samples of COVID-19 (acute and convalescent) were obtained from the United States, Italy and Spain. From T cells, B-cell-depleted T cells, or PBMCs came the material, which was cDNA or gDNA.

Per the original methods: Reference gene primers were amplified, and this amplification served to estimate nucleated cell counts. TCRdb's table, derived via immunoSEQ multiplex PCR, lists solely in-frame clones and lacks some. That table furnishes V, J and clone size, whereas the DNA furnished D and trimming. The sample has around 170,000 clones; around 87% are singletons. Material: peripheral blood. The origin of this receptor is a woman aged 30 to 39 with active or convalescent COVID-19.

In DNA, the CDR3 is TGTGCCAGCAGTTTAAGACCGACAGTTCGCCCTGAAGCTTTCTTT. It codes for CASSLRPTVRPEAFF. The chain carries TRBV28 and TRBJ1-1; maybe TRBD1 (5 bases). V lost 2 bases to trimming and J lost 6 bases, with 16 bases between them. In germline, CDR1 is MDHEN, CDR2 SYDVKM. This CDR3 region has 15 residues.